This record covers a single TCR beta chain. Tens of thousands of genome equivalents of blood DNA were amplified for TRB. One tube held mixed TRB-A and TRB-B primer pools for touch-down PCR. With the multiplex PCR reads reprocessed, TCRdb shows one record per CDR3 protein and no DNA. Recorded for this sample: around 4,000 distinct CDR3 sequences. The data were obtained in a study of T cell clusters in autoimmune cytopenias. The CDR3 runs to 15 residues. From germline, CDR1 is DFQATT and CDR2 SNEGSKA (reference sequence). The sequence derives from a human donor with an autoimmune cytopenia or autoimmune hepatitis (not recorded which). Sequencing was carried out using peripheral blood. The chain employs TRBV20-1 and TRBJ2-3; TCRdb's D gene call, TRBD1, goes unchecked for lack of DNA. The CDR3 sequence is CSASFDRSLRDTQYF.